This entry lists 5 T cell receptor beta chains sequenced from one sample in a study of shared clonotypes between healthy human individuals. The table came from immunoSEQ multiplex PCR; TCRdb's copy has only in-frame clones and leaves some out. The repertoire consists of millions of clones, with 90% to 95% occurring once and the leading ten covering more than 0.1%. Sequences were obtained from naive CD4+ T cells sorted from blood. Documented subset: CD45RA+ positively selected. These TCRs come from a man aged 18 to 29 in good health.

The chain couples TRBV30 to TRBJ1-6; no firm D call. V lost 0 bases and J 7 bases, leaving 13 bases between the germline ends. The CDR3 runs 15 residues. Germline CDR1 GTSNPN, CDR2 SVGIG (reference sequence). CDR3 region: CAWSVRGVGNSPLHF. CDR3 coding DNA: TGTGCCTGGAGTGTACGGGGAGTCGGGAATTCACCCCTCCACTTT.

The chain uses TRBV5-1 and TRBJ2-7; either TRBD1 or TRBD2 may fit D (5 bases each). The germline gives CDR1 SGHRS, CDR2 YFSETQ. CDR3 length: 16 amino acids. The V and J ends lost 3 bases and 3 bases respectively, with 19 bases between them. The CDR3 nucleotides are TGCGCCAGCAGCTCATACTCCGGGACGATAAACTACGAGCAGTACTTC. It yields the protein CASSSYSGTINYEQYF.

V and J are TRBV25-1 and TRBJ1-5, with unresolved D. This CDR3 has 14 amino acids. CDR1 and CDR2 (germline): MGHDK, SYGVNS. V was trimmed by 8 bases and J by 2 bases, leaving 13 bases between them. The CDR3 DNA is TGTGCCAGCTCGGCGGGTGGGGGCAATCAGCCCCAGCATTTT. Translation gives CASSAGGGNQPQHF.

The chain recombines TRBV7-9 with TRBJ1-2, with D maybe TRBD1 (6 bases). The CDR3 is 13 residues long. Trimming took off 3 bases at V and 8 bases at J, with 13 bases between the two ends. Germline CDR1 SEHNR, CDR2 FQNEAQ (reference sequence). CDR3 DNA sequence: TGTGCCAGCAGCTTTACGGACAGAAAGGGCTACACCTTC. Amino acids: CASSFTDRKGYTF.

The rearrangement uses TRBV5-1 and TRBJ2-7, with TRBD1 matching 7 bases. Germline CDR1 reads SGHRS; CDR2 reads YFSETQ. The CDR3 consists of 14 residues. V lost 3 bases, J lost 5 bases, and 8 bases stayed unmatched. The CDR3 DNA follows: TGCGCCAGCAGCTGGGGGACAGCCGGGGACGAGCAGTACTTC. Translation gives CASSWGTAGDEQYF.